This note documents a single T cell receptor beta chain sequence. Its antigen is unidentified. Donors consisted of healthy bone marrow donors. The CDR3 consists of 13 residues. Deletions cut 4 bases from V and 6 bases from J, with 13 bases between. In germline, CDR1 is SGHRS, CDR2 YFSETQ. The PCR ran on 60 Vbeta and 13 Jbeta primers. Assay: immunoSEQ multiplex PCR; the TCRdb copy retains only in-frame clones and omits some. The sample lists some 200,000 clones, less than 85% occurring once. The sample originates from a study of cytomegalovirus exposure and HLA in healthy donors. Study-wide points: A link between a missense DCLRE1C variant and TCR beta V- and J-gene trimming emerged from a later analysis. The study had only CMV serostatus as immune exposure information. Previously analyzed data showed that most TCR beta V segments were productive at a frequency of about 90% or about 30%.

The source material was PBMCs. The chain recombines TRBV5-1 with TRBJ1-2, with D perhaps TRBD1 (6 bases). This receptor was taken from a girl under 10 years old in good health and CMV-seronegative. This CDR3 is CASSRLQGDGYTF. CDR3 DNA sequence: TGCGCCAGCAGCCGCTTACAGGGTGATGGCTACACCTTC.